This T cell receptor beta chain was profiled in a study of CD8 T cells in Susac syndrome. Patients with Susac syndrome met the recently defined diagnostic criteria for definite or probable disease. TEMRA cells were FACS-enriched, and CD8+ and CD4+ T cells were isolated negatively. With random hexamers, roughly 0.45 to 1 ug RNA was reverse transcribed. TCRdb recomputed calls from the immunoSEQ multiplex PCR reads with MiXCR, one row per CDR3 protein. The sample has about 180,000 distinct CDR3 sequences; under 95% are singletons. The clonotype originates from a human donor with Susac syndrome. The sample comprised CD4+ T cells from PBMCs.

The CDR3 nucleotides read TGTGCCAGCAGCTTCCGGGACAGGGGAGCCGAGCAGTACTTC. Amino acids: CASSFRDRGAEQYF. V is TRBV5-4 and J is TRBJ2-7; 10 bases map to TRBD1. V was clipped by 2 bases and J by 6 bases; unmatched bases: 5. CDR1 is SGHNT and CDR2 is YYREEE in the germline V gene (reference sequence). The CDR3 sequence is 14 residues long.